The 9 T cell receptor beta chains presented below share a single source sample, sequenced in a study of Graves' ophthalmopathy and Graves' hyperthyroidism. Amplification of TCR beta CDR3 regions used RNA transcripts. HTBI primers were employed in first-round RT-PCR, then a second-round multiplex PCR followed. In TCRdb, the multiplex PCR reads were re-called with MiXCR into one record per CDR3 protein. Found here are roughly 500,000 distinct CDR3 sequences, approximately 15% of them singletons; the top ten hold 8% to 10%. Sequencing was done on a sample of blood. These receptors all stem from a woman in her twenties or thirties with Graves' ophthalmopathy.

This clonotype was detected only a few times. The missing conserved phenylalanine or tryptophan at the end of this CDR3 makes a read error likely. J is TRBJ2-5 and V is TRBV28; D unclear. Germline loops: CDR1 MDHEN, CDR2 SYDVKM. V lost 3 bases and J lost 1, with 15 bases in between. The CDR3 totals 16 residues. This chain's CDR3 is CASSLFSHPAQETQYL. CDR3 bases: TGTGCCAGCAGTTTGTTCTCTCATCCCGCCCAAGAGACCCAGTACCTC.

The sample holds a few counts of this clonotype. V gene TRBV6-2 or TRBV6-3 combines with J gene TRBJ1-1; D gene unclear. The CDR3 totals 14 residues. V was cut by 2 bases and J by 6 bases, with 13 bases left in between. Germline V lookup: CDR1 MNHEY, CDR2 SVGEGT. The CDR3 region has the DNA TGTGCCAGCAGTTACCCAGAAAACAGTGCTGAAGCTTTCTTT. The encoded protein is CASSYPENSAEAFF.

The rearrangement links TRBV4-1 to TRBJ1-2; TRBD1 aligns across 11 bases. J was trimmed by 8 bases and V by 4 bases; bases with no gene match: 15. This CDR3 is built from 17 residues. Germline lookup yields CDR1 MGHRA and CDR2 YSYEKL. Written as DNA, the CDR3 is TGCGCCAGCAGCCCGACGGCGGACAGGGGGCTACGAGAGGGCTACACCTTC. Translated: CASSPTADRGLREGYTF.

This clonotype occurred a few times. The rearrangement joins TRBV24-1 to TRBJ2-2; TRBD1 agrees at 11 bases. Looked up from germline, CDR1 is KGHDR and CDR2 is SFDVKD. This CDR3 is 17 amino acids long. V shed 2 bases and J 2 bases; nucleotides not matched to a gene: 3. CDR3 loop: CATSDYGTGGNTGELFF. The CDR3 DNA reads TGTGCCACCAGTGATTACGGGACAGGGGGTAACACCGGGGAGCTGTTTTTT.

As regards this clonotype: The germline gene is not matched at one end of the junction; a read error may be the cause. The chain is built from TRBV7-2 and TRBJ1-2; tentative D call: TRBD1 (5 bases). The CDR3 totals 14 residues. Germline loops: CDR1 SGHTA, CDR2 FQGNSA. CDR3 in DNA: TGTGCCAGCAGCTCGGGACGGACAAGATATGACTACACCTTC. This encodes CASSSGRTRYDYTF.

This clonotype was recorded many times. The V and J genes are TRBV27 and TRBJ1-2; D ambiguous. V lost 5 bases to trimming and J lost 8 bases, with 24 bases between them. Germline lookup yields CDR1 MNHEY and CDR2 SMNVEV (reference sequence). There are 16 residues in the CDR3. Here the CDR3 DNA reads TGTGCCAGCAGTATACACTCGGGATCCTTAACGGGAGGCTACACCTTC. This gives the protein CASSIHSGSLTGGYTF.

This clonotype was recorded many times. The chain has TRBV19 and TRBJ1-1; D is ambiguous. Germline-derived CDR1 and CDR2 are LNHDA and SQIVND (reference sequence). Deletions cut 3 bases from V and 6 bases from J, with 23 bases between. The CDR3 runs to 17 residues. The CDR3 loop reads CASSIDGFQIPMAEAFF. DNA of the CDR3: TGTGCCAGTAGTATCGATGGGTTTCAAATACCCATGGCTGAAGCTTTCTTT.

This clonotype was picked up many times. The chain combines TRBV15 with TRBJ1-6; perhaps TRBD1 as D (5 bases). Trimming took 10 bases from V and 6 from J, leaving 13 bases between them. The germline V gene encodes CDR1 LNHNV and CDR2 YYDKDF (reference sequence). The CDR3 has 13 residues. Here the CDR3 DNA reads TGTGCCAGCCGGGACCCGGGTAATTCACCCCTCCACTTT. This translates into CASRDPGNSPLHF.

This clonotype was seen repeatedly, ten times or more. The DNA of the CDR3 is TGTGCCTGGAGTGTAGGGGCAGGCCCCTACGAGCAGTACTTC. Encoded protein: CAWSVGAGPYEQYF. The V gene is TRBV30, the J gene TRBJ2-7, with D possibly matching TRBD1 (5 bases). This CDR3 has 14 residues. V shed 0 bases and J shed 2 bases, with 11 bases lying between them. Germline V gene data show CDR1 as GTSNPN and CDR2 as SVGIG (reference sequence).